The clone carrying this T cell receptor (beta chain) was counted between two and nine times. The antigen remains undetermined. Vbeta (60) and Jbeta (13) primers were used in the PCR. Measured with immunoSEQ multiplex PCR; TCRdb has only the in-frame clones, and not every one. Of around 170,000 clones detected, about four fifths appear once; the ten largest clones hold 1%. The sample comes from a study of cytomegalovirus exposure and HLA in healthy donors. Overall study findings and caveats: Researchers reported that a few CMV-associated chains were confirmed in vitro as CMV antigen-specific. Most TCR beta V segments were productive about 90% or about 30% of the time in an earlier analysis.

This CDR3 spans 13 amino acids. CDR1 and CDR2 from the germline V gene are MDHEN and SYDVKM. V was pared by 5 bases and J by 4 bases, with 11 bases between. The chain carries TRBV28 and TRBJ1-2, with D unresolved. The receptor's source is a woman aged 50 to 60 in good health and CMV-seropositive. The source material was PBMCs. CDR3 sequence (DNA): TGTGCCAGCAGTCATGCGATAAGCTATGGCTACACCTTC. Translating it yields CASSHAISYGYTF.